The clone carrying this TCR beta chain was recorded once. These data originate in a study of T cell responses to AZD1222 COVID-19 vaccine. Trimming stripped 5 bases from V and 6 bases from J, with 8 bases between. This CDR3 region has 13 residues. Germline CDR1 reads LNHDA; CDR2 reads SQIVND (reference sequence). Sequenced by immunoSEQ multiplex PCR; TCRdb stores in-frame clones only, minus some. The profile shows about 50,000 clones, approximately 85% of them singletons. The clonotype originates from an adult in good health. The chain recombines TRBV19 with TRBJ1-6; D gene ambiguous. Specimen: peripheral blood, collected on day 0 of AZD1222 vaccination. As DNA, the CDR3 is TGTGCCAGTAGTCTCACTGGTAATTCACCCCTCCACTTT. Protein sequence: CASSLTGNSPLHF.